Shown below are 5 T cell receptor beta chains from a single sample sequenced in a study of T-cell reconstitution after alpha-beta-depleted transplantation in children. The authors prepared the TCRbeta library with unique molecular identifiers. TCRdb analysed the PCR reads with MiXCR anew, one entry per CDR3 protein. Of over 80,000 distinct CDR3 sequences in the sample, 20% to 25% were seen once. The starting material was PBMCs, obtained before TCRalphabeta/CD19-depleted stem cell transplant. These receptors all come from a boy aged 2-9 years with acute lymphoblastic leukemia, due to receive a stem cell transplant.

Only a few counts were recorded for this clonotype. The chain has TRBV5-6 and TRBJ2-5; possible D gene TRBD2, 6 bases. The germline gives CDR1 SGHDT, CDR2 YYEEEE. The CDR3 length is 15 residues. Trimming removed 3 bases from V and 3 bases from J, with 15 bases in between. The CDR3 reads CASSSQRDWKETQYF. DNA of the CDR3: TGTGCCAGCAGCTCCCAGAGGGACTGGAAAGAGACCCAGTACTTC.

This clonotype was recorded a few times. The rearrangement joins TRBV6-1 to TRBJ1-3; 8 bases are shared with TRBD1. The CDR3 runs 14 residues. V dropped 7 bases and J dropped 5; count of bases not matched to a gene: 7. The V gene's germline CDR1 is MNHNS and CDR2 SASEGT. The CDR3 sequence is CASIEDRERNTIYF. Written as DNA, the CDR3 is TGTGCCAGCATCGAGGACAGGGAGAGAAACACCATATATTTT.

This clonotype was picked up a small number of times. The chain couples TRBV5-1 to TRBJ1-1; 7 bases match TRBD1. CDR3 length: 14 amino acids. The junction had 3 bases not matched to a gene; V was cut back by 0 bases and J by 4 bases. The germline CDR1 and CDR2 sequences are SGHRS and YFSETQ. Written as DNA, the CDR3 is TGCGCCAGCAGCTTGGGAGGGGGCGGCACTGAAGCTTTCTTT. Translating it yields CASSLGGGGTEAFF.

This clonotype has only a few counts. V usage is TRBV20-1 and J usage is TRBJ2-5; D not resolved. V was trimmed by 3 bases and J by 2 bases, leaving 7 bases between them. Germline CDR1 and CDR2: DFQATT and SNEGSKA (reference sequence). This CDR3 is 12 amino acids long. The CDR3 is CSASPEQETQYF. Written as DNA, the CDR3 is TGCAGTGCTAGCCCAGAACAAGAGACCCAGTACTTC.

J is TRBJ2-1 and V is TRBV4-3; 10 bases fit TRBD1. The length of the CDR3 is 14 residues. Trimming cost V 4 bases and J 3 bases; bases outside gene matches: 0. CDR1 is LGHNA and CDR2 is YSLEER in the germline V gene. This chain's CDR3 is CASSRTGGYNEQFF. CDR3 sequence (DNA): TGCGCCAGCAGCCGGACAGGGGGCTACAATGAGCAGTTCTTC.